This T cell receptor (beta chain) was sequenced in a study of shared clonotypes between healthy human individuals. Background on the study: Each donor had three CD4 naive, three CD4 memory, two CD8 naive and one CD8 memory plate.

Clones were sequenced by immunoSEQ multiplex PCR, and TCRdb holds only the in-frame ones, with some missing. This table has roughly 2.5 million clones, approximately 92% appearing once. This CDR3 region has 16 residues. Germline assignment: CDR1 WNHNN and CDR2 SYGVQD (reference sequence). V was cut by 1 base and J by 0 bases, with 11 bases left in between. The rearrangement joins TRBV10-1 to TRBJ2-3; possibly TRBD2 for D (6 bases). The receptor comes from a man aged 18 to 35 in good health. Sequenced: naive CD4+ T cells sorted from blood. The subset denotes: CD45RA+ positively selected. CDR3 DNA: TGCGCCAGCAGTGAGTTGGTAGCGGCTAGCACAGATACGCAGTATTTT. This sequence encodes CASSELVAASTDTQYF.